Following are 19 T cell receptor beta chains from one sample sequenced in a study of control samples from healthy donors and cancer patients. Data came from immunoSEQ multiplex PCR; TCRdb stores just in-frame clones and leaves some out. The sample lists some 70,000 clones, around 80% occurring once. Source material: blood. These receptors all stem from a man in his sixties in good health.

The chain recombines TRBV18 with TRBJ2-2, with 7 bases fitting TRBD2. V dropped 6 bases and J dropped 1; count of bases not matched to a gene: 8. The CDR3 is made up of 16 amino acids. Germline CDR1 and CDR2: KGHSH and LQKENI. CDR3 bases: TGTGCCAGCTCGCAGACACTAGCGATGAACACCGGGGAGCTGTTTTTT. It translates to CASSQTLAMNTGELFF.

The J gene is TRBJ2-5, the V gene TRBV5-1; tentatively, D is TRBD1 (6 bases). Trimming took 1 base from V and 0 from J, leaving 13 bases between them. CDR3 size: 16 residues. Per germline, CDR1 SGHRS and CDR2 YFSETQ. The CDR3 DNA sequence: TGCGCCAGCAGCTTGTCGCAGGGGTCGTACCAAGAGACCCAGTACTTC. This gives the protein CASSLSQGSYQETQYF.

The rearrangement joins TRBV18 to TRBJ1-1, with 8 bases aligning to TRBD1. There are 16 residues in the CDR3. The V and J ends lost 3 bases and 6 bases, in that order; junction bases with no gene match: 12. Germline CDR1 is KGHSH and CDR2 is LQKENI. In DNA, the CDR3 is TGTGCCAGCTCACCCATAGGACAGGGAAATGGCCCTGAAGCTTTCTTT. This gives the protein CASSPIGQGNGPEAFF.

The chain couples TRBV4-1 to TRBJ2-3, with TRBD1 identical over 12 bases. Looked up from germline, CDR1 is MGHRA and CDR2 is YSYEKL. Trimming took 2 bases from V and 5 from J; bases not matched to a gene: 5. The CDR3 runs to 16 residues. The CDR3 DNA reads TGCGCCAGCAGCCAACCGGGACAGGGGGCAAAAGATACGCAGTATTTT. It encodes CASSQPGQGAKDTQYF.

The CDR3 DNA is TGTGCCAGCAGCTTACCTCAGGGTTTGGACACTGAAGCTTTCTTT. This codes for CASSLPQGLDTEAFF. V usage is TRBV7-2 and J usage is TRBJ1-1, with TRBD1 as a possible D gene (5 bases). In germline, CDR1 is SGHTA, CDR2 FQGNSA. The CDR3 length is 15 residues. V was pared by 2 bases and J by 3 bases, with 13 bases between.

The rearrangement uses TRBV20-1 and TRBJ2-1, with no clear D. V lost 6 bases, J lost 11 bases, and 8 bases lay in between. CDR1 and CDR2 from the germline V gene are DFQATT and SNEGSKA (reference sequence). CDR3 length: 9 residues. DNA for the CDR3: TGCAGTGCACCACCCCAGCAGTTCTTC. Amino acid sequence: CSAPPQQFF.

There are a few counts of this clone. CDR3 sequence (DNA): TGTGCCTGGAAAGGGGGGGACACTGAAGCTTTCTTT. Amino acid sequence: CAWKGGDTEAFF. The J gene is TRBJ1-1, the V gene TRBV30; TRBD1 is a possible D gene (6 bases). V lost 4 bases and J 3 bases, leaving 9 bases between the germline ends. The CDR3 has 12 amino acids. Looked up from germline, CDR1 is GTSNPN and CDR2 is SVGIG (reference sequence).

J is TRBJ1-5 and V is TRBV19; D is uncertain. Per germline, CDR1 LNHDA and CDR2 SQIVND (reference sequence). V lost 2 bases to trimming and J lost 0 bases, with 8 bases between them. This CDR3 has 15 residues. The CDR3 DNA sequence: TGTGCCAGTAGTATAAAAGGGTATAGCAATCAGCCCCAGCATTTT. This sequence encodes CASSIKGYSNQPQHF.

The rearrangement joins TRBV30 to TRBJ2-2, with a possible D match to TRBD2 (6 bases). The germline V gene encodes CDR1 GTSNPN and CDR2 SVGIG (reference sequence). Trimming cost V 1 base and J 3 bases, with 12 bases left between them. The CDR3 totals 15 residues. CDR3: CAWSDSGTYTGELFF. DNA of the CDR3: TGTGCCTGGAGTGATAGCGGAACATACACCGGGGAGCTGTTTTTT. The variable domain in full, completed from reference TRBV30 and TRBJ2-2, reads SQTIHQWPATLVQPVGSPLSLECTVEGTSNPNLYWYRQAAGRGLQLLFYSVGIGQISSEVPQNLSASRPQDRQFILSSKKLLLSDSGFYLCAWSDSGTYTGELFFGEGSRLTVL.

The chain carries TRBV3-1 (or the pseudogene TRBV3-2) and TRBJ2-3; possible D gene TRBD2, 5 bases. This CDR3 contains 19 residues. Germline V gives CDR1 LGHDT, CDR2 YNNKEL (reference sequence). The V end was cut by 0 bases, the J end by 1 base, with 20 bases between. CDR3 amino acids: CASSQDLARGLGGTDTQYF. CDR3 nucleotides: TGTGCCAGCAGCCAAGATCTGGCTAGAGGGTTAGGCGGCACAGATACGCAGTATTTT.

In this sample, this clone turned up a few times. This chain joins TRBV2 and TRBJ2-4, with TRBD2 matching 7 bases. V shed 1 base and J 6 bases; nucleotides not matched to a gene: 9. Germline CDR1 reads SNHLY; CDR2 reads FYNNEI. CDR3 length: 16 residues. The CDR3: CASSEGLAEGRNIQYF. CDR3 nucleotide sequence: TGTGCCAGCAGTGAAGGTCTAGCGGAGGGGAGAAACATTCAGTACTTC.

The gene calls are TRBV2 and TRBJ1-2; D gene ambiguous. This CDR3 region has 14 residues. In germline, CDR1 is SNHLY, CDR2 FYNNEI. The V end was cut by 4 bases, the J end by 5 bases, with 14 bases between. CDR3 bases: TGTGCCAGCAGTGGAAGCCGGTCCCCGTATGGCTACACCTTC. This gives the protein CASSGSRSPYGYTF.

V usage is TRBV7-2 and J usage is TRBJ1-1, with a tentative D call TRBD1 (5 bases). CDR3 length equals 13 residues. Trimming removed 2 bases at V and 4 bases at J, with 8 bases between. Germline lookup yields CDR1 SGHTA and CDR2 FQGNSA. The CDR3 coding sequence is TGTGCCAGCAGCTTAATGGGGGGCACTGAAGCTTTCTTT. Protein: CASSLMGGTEAFF.

This clone was recorded only once. V is TRBV19 and J is TRBJ1-5; 7 bases fit TRBD1. The CDR3 spans 14 residues. Germline CDR1 LNHDA, CDR2 SQIVND (reference sequence). V shed 4 bases and J 6 bases; nucleotides not matched to a gene: 6. CDR3 nucleotides: TGTGCCAGTAGTACAGGGGGGGGCAGTCAGCCCCAGCATTTT. Translated: CASSTGGGSQPQHF. Using reference TRBV19 and TRBJ1-5 for the parts outside the CDR3, the full variable domain is DGGITQSPKYLFRKEGQNVTLSCEQNLNHDAMYWYRQDPGQGLRLIYYSQIVNDFQKGDIAEGYSVSREKKESFPLTVTSAQKNPTAFYLCASSTGGGSQPQHFGDGTRLSIL.

V usage is TRBV7-2 and J usage is TRBJ2-5, with a weak D call TRBD2 (7 bases). CDR3 length equals 13 residues. CDR1 SGHTA and CDR2 FQGNSA come from the germline V gene. V shed 3 bases and J shed 4 bases, with 9 bases lying between them. This chain's CDR3 is CASSLGGRETQYF. CDR3 nucleotide sequence: TGTGCCAGCAGCTTGGGGGGGCGAGAGACCCAGTACTTC. The full variable domain, its missing parts supplied by reference TRBV7-2 and TRBJ2-5, is GAGVSQSPSNKVTEKGKDVELRCDPISGHTALYWYRQSLGQGLEFLIYFQGNSAPDKSGLPSDRFSAERTGGSVSTLTIQRTQQEDSAVYLCASSLGGRETQYFGPGTRLLVL.

This clone was recorded a few times. The gene calls are TRBV29-1 and TRBJ2-1; possible D gene TRBD1, 6 bases. V lost 2 bases, J lost 4 bases, and 15 bases lay in between. Germline V CDR1 and CDR2: SQVTM, ANQGSEA. CDR3 size: 15 residues. The CDR3, as DNA: TGCAGCGTTGAAAGTTGGACAGCGAAATACAATGAGCAGTTCTTC. It encodes CSVESWTAKYNEQFF.

This clone has a handful of counts. The genes are TRBV2 and TRBJ1-2; D perhaps matches TRBD1 (5 bases). With 7 bases removed from V and 7 bases from J, the gap between germline ends came to 13 bases. The CDR3 has 12 residues. Germline-derived CDR1 and CDR2 are SNHLY and FYNNEI. CDR3 in amino acids: CASTSIGAGYTF. DNA for the CDR3: TGTGCCAGCACTTCTATAGGGGCTGGCTACACCTTC.

This clone was recorded once. The CDR3 spells CASSQGLAGGPYEQFF. CDR3 DNA sequence: TGTGCCAGCAGCCAAGGTTTAGCGGGAGGGCCCTATGAGCAGTTCTTC. The chain joins TRBV3-1 (or the pseudogene TRBV3-2) to TRBJ2-1; TRBD2 matches at 11 bases. This CDR3 has 16 residues. From germline, CDR1 is LGHDT and CDR2 YNNKEL (reference sequence). The trim removed 1 base at V and 8 bases at J, leaving 7 bases unmatched.

The V call is TRBV6-6, the J call TRBJ2-3; 10 bases are a match to TRBD2. Per the germline V gene, CDR1 is MNHNY and CDR2 is SVGAGI (reference sequence). The CDR3 sequence is 15 residues long. Losses at the gene ends were 4 bases for V and 2 bases for J; bases not matched to a gene: 3. The CDR3 nucleotides are TGTGCCAGCAGTTCGAGCGGGAGGGACACAGATACGCAGTATTTT. Translated, it gives CASSSSGRDTDTQYF.